The present T cell receptor (beta chain) was sequenced within a study of blood T cell repertoires in COVID-19. Study-level background: The cDNA or gDNA used as material had been derived from T cells, B-cell-depleted T cells, or PBMCs.

Trimming left V 0 bases short and J 4 bases short, with 19 bases between. Germline V gives CDR1 MGHRA, CDR2 YSYEKL. This CDR3 spans 17 amino acids. Some clones are missing from TCRdb's copy, which holds only in-frame ones; the method was immunoSEQ multiplex PCR. The data show hundreds of thousands of clones, with around 87% seen just once and about 6% held by the top ten. The J gene is TRBJ2-7, the V gene TRBV4-1, with D possibly TRBD2 on 6 matching bases. The specimen sequenced was peripheral blood. The clonotype was recovered from a woman between 45 and 65 years old with COVID-19, enrolled during active disease. In nucleotides, the CDR3 is TGCGCCAGCAGCCAAGAAGGCGGGATCGGCGTAATTTACGAGCAGTACTTC. This codes for CASSQEGGIGVIYEQYF.